The 26 T cell receptor beta chains in this list originate from one sample, sequenced in a study of beta chain features in type 1 diabetes (dated by TCRdb to the late 2010s). To prepare the library, the immunoSEQ multiplex PCR assay was applied. The High Capacity cDNA Reverse Transcription Kit was used to reverse transcribe all of the isolated RNA, meaning that expressed TCRB transcripts were what got sequenced. This is the immuneACCESS table as TCRdb keeps it, with only in-frame sequences that have V and J called. A part of the clones is gone; compared with another copy, unresolved V genes explain less than half, and the rest is unexplained. The sample has hundreds of thousands of clones on record, 9.6% of them singletons. About 0.03% of the sample lies in the top ten. Sample: naive CD4+ T cells from blood. The meaning of the sample's cell subset or site label: true naive CD4+ T cells. The source of these receptors is a woman younger than 30 in good health.

The chain joins TRBV5-6 to TRBJ1-1; a possible D gene is TRBD1 (6 bases). The length of the CDR3 is 17 residues. The germline CDR1 and CDR2 sequences are SGHDT and YYEEEE. V was shortened by 1 base and J by 4 bases, with 20 bases between the two germline ends. CDR3 loop: CASSLIGQFGDGTEAFF. In DNA form, the CDR3 reads TGTGCCAGCAGCTTGATCGGACAGTTTGGGGACGGCACTGAAGCTTTCTTT.

This clone was recorded a few times. The J gene is TRBJ1-1, the V gene TRBV18, with TRBD1 matching over 11 bases. CDR1 KGHSH and CDR2 LQKENI come from the germline V gene. The trim removed 3 bases at V and 5 bases at J, leaving 5 bases unmatched. CDR3 length: 15 residues. CDR3 region: CASSPTGTGGTEAFF. The CDR3 DNA sequence: TGTGCCAGCTCACCGACCGGGACAGGGGGTACTGAAGCTTTCTTT. Together with reference TRBV18 and TRBJ1-1, the CDR3 gives the full variable domain: NAGVMQNPRHLVRRRGQEARLRCSPMKGHSHVYWYRQLPEEGLKFMVYLQKENIIDESGMPKERFSAEFPKEGPSILRIQQVVRGDSAAYFCASSPTGTGGTEAFFGQGTRLTVV.

The chain joins TRBV5-4 to TRBJ2-3; tentatively, D is TRBD1 (5 bases). V lost 2 bases and J 2 bases, leaving 9 bases between the germline ends. The CDR3 totals 14 residues. The germline V gene has CDR1 SGHNT and CDR2 YYREEE (reference sequence). The CDR3 nucleotides read TGTGCCAGCAGCTTTAGGGGTCCCACAGATACGCAGTATTTT. Its translation is CASSFRGPTDTQYF.

This clone has only a few counts. One junction end does not reproduce the germline sequence, and a read error may be involved. This CDR3 is also generated by other DNA sequences in the sample. This chain links TRBV2 with TRBJ2-1, with TRBD2 matching 9 bases. CDR3 length: 14 amino acids. The germline V gene has CDR1 SNHLY and CDR2 FYNNEI. As DNA, the CDR3 is TGCGCCAGCAGAGATATAGCGGGAGCCAATGAGCAGTTCTTC. Translation gives CASRDIAGANEQFF.

As to this clone: Mismatch with germline at one junction end may stem from a read error. This sequence joins TRBV19 and TRBJ2-1, with TRBD2 matching over 10 bases. This CDR3 spans 15 amino acids. Looked up from germline, CDR1 is LNHDA and CDR2 is SQIVND (reference sequence). The CDR3 spells CANSHTSGMYNEQFF. CDR3 nucleotides: TGTGCCAATAGTCACACTAGCGGGATGTATAATGAGCAGTTCTTC.

This clone showed up just a few times. CDR3 nucleotide sequence: TGTGCCTGCCCGACAGGTCTCGGTGGCTACACCTTC. Amino acid sequence: CACPTGLGGYTF. The chain carries TRBV30 and TRBJ1-2; perhaps TRBD1 as D (6 bases). Trimming removed 6 bases from V and 7 bases from J, with 15 bases in between. Germline V gene data show CDR1 as GTSNPN and CDR2 as SVGIG (reference sequence). The CDR3 sequence is 12 residues long.

The genes are TRBV19 and TRBJ2-6, with D possibly being TRBD2 (6 bases). In germline, CDR1 is LNHDA, CDR2 SQIVND (reference sequence). The CDR3 is 17 amino acids. Trimming removed 3 bases from V and 0 bases from J, with 12 bases in between. The CDR3 is CASSIAGPSSGANVLTF. CDR3 nucleotides: TGTGCCAGTAGTATTGCGGGGCCCAGCTCTGGGGCCAACGTCCTGACTTTC.

This clone was detected only a few times. In nucleotides, the CDR3 is TGTGCCAGCAGCTTGAGGGACAGGGGGATCAGGGGAAACATTCAGTACTTC. As protein: CASSLRDRGIRGNIQYF. V and J are TRBV5-4 and TRBJ2-4, with TRBD1 matching over 11 bases. This CDR3 has 17 residues. V shed 1 base, J shed 6 bases, and the junction held 9 bases outside the gene matches. Germline V gene data show CDR1 as SGHNT and CDR2 as YYREEE (reference sequence).

This chain links TRBV2 with TRBJ2-7; TRBD1 aligns across 8 bases. After removal of 9 bases from V and 6 bases from J, the junction contained 16 bases not matched to a gene. This CDR3 contains 15 residues. Germline V gives CDR1 SNHLY, CDR2 FYNNEI. CDR3 protein: CASSPRTGSSSEQYF. In DNA form, the CDR3 reads TGTGCCAGTTCTCCCCGGACAGGGTCTTCGAGCGAGCAGTACTTC.

The CDR3 here is CASSPNAGVSTEAFF. The CDR3 bases are TGTGCCAGCTCACCTAATGCGGGGGTAAGCACTGAAGCTTTCTTT. The rearrangement uses TRBV18 and TRBJ1-1, with a weak D call TRBD1 (5 bases). There are 15 residues in the CDR3. The germline gives CDR1 KGHSH, CDR2 LQKENI. Trimming shortened V by 3 bases and J by 4 bases, and 15 bases separated the two germline ends.

This clone was seen a few times. This rearrangement joins TRBV12-5 to TRBJ2-2; maybe TRBD1 (5 bases). Trimming took 0 bases from V and 4 from J, leaving 9 bases between them. CDR1 is LGHNT, CDR2 FRNRAP, per germline. The CDR3 is 15 residues long. The CDR3: CASGLVIGVTGELFF. The DNA for the CDR3 is TGTGCTAGTGGTTTGGTTATAGGGGTCACCGGGGAGCTGTTTTTT.

This chain connects TRBV11-2 to TRBJ2-1; TRBD2 aligns across 10 bases. Trimming took 3 bases from V and 7 from J; bases not matched to a gene: 6. Germline CDR1 reads SGHAT; CDR2 reads FQNNGV. The CDR3 is made up of 15 amino acids. The CDR3 is CASSLSGRASNEQFF. Written as DNA, the CDR3 is TGTGCCAGCAGCTTGAGCGGGAGGGCCAGTAATGAGCAGTTCTTC.

V gene TRBV27 combines with J gene TRBJ1-5, with 8 bases identical to TRBD1. This CDR3 is 14 amino acids long. CDR1 is MNHEY, CDR2 SMNVEV, per germline (reference sequence). The V and J ends lost 6 bases and 3 bases, in that order; junction bases with no gene match: 4. CDR3 nucleotide sequence: TGTGCCAGCAGCCAGACAGGGGACAATCAGCCCCAGCATTTT. It codes for CASSQTGDNQPQHF.

The chain carries TRBV6-5 and TRBJ2-1, with 7 bases aligning to TRBD2. The J segment lost 3 bases and the V segment lost 0 bases, leaving 5 bases of the junction unmatched. The germline gives CDR1 MNHEY, CDR2 SVGAGI. This CDR3 spans 16 amino acids. The CDR3 loop is CASSYSASGGYNEQFF. In DNA form, the CDR3 reads TGTGCCAGCAGTTACTCAGCTAGCGGAGGCTACAATGAGCAGTTCTTC.

The chain joins TRBV5-1 to TRBJ1-4, with 7 bases identical to TRBD1. Trimming at V came to 0 bases and at J to 5 bases, leaving 1 base not matched to a gene. CDR1 is SGHRS and CDR2 is YFSETQ in the germline V gene. This CDR3 has 14 residues. CDR3 residues: CASSLAGQNEKLFF. The CDR3 DNA reads as TGCGCCAGCAGCTTGGCGGGACAGAATGAAAAACTGTTTTTT.

This chain uses TRBV12-5 with TRBJ2-2; possibly TRBD2 for D (7 bases). This CDR3 has 14 amino acids. The V gene's germline CDR1 is LGHNT and CDR2 FRNRAP. The V end was cut by 7 bases, the J end by 7 bases, with 16 bases between. CDR3 DNA sequence: TGTGCTAGTGCCCTGGGGGGGGCAAGCGGGGAGCTGTTTTTT. Translating it yields CASALGGASGELFF.

This clone was detected a few times. The CDR3 here is CASSLDFGRYSGELFF. As DNA, the CDR3 is TGCGCCAGCAGCTTGGACTTCGGGAGGTATTCCGGGGAGCTGTTTTTT. The chain combines TRBV5-1 with TRBJ2-2, with 7 bases matching TRBD2. Losses at the gene ends were 0 bases for V and 6 bases for J; bases not matched to a gene: 8. Germline values: CDR1 SGHRS, CDR2 YFSETQ. The CDR3 is made up of 16 amino acids.

The chain combines TRBV30 with TRBJ1-1; 8 bases map to TRBD1. J gave up 5 bases and V 5 bases, and 7 bases lay outside the gene matches. The CDR3 runs to 13 residues. Germline CDR1 GTSNPN, CDR2 SVGIG (reference sequence). CDR3 sequence reads: CAWGGQARTEAFF. Written as DNA, the CDR3 is TGTGCCTGGGGGGGACAGGCGAGAACTGAAGCTTTCTTT.

This clone was picked up a small number of times. The chain employs TRBV6-1 and TRBJ2-1; 8 bases align to TRBD1. The CDR3 totals 14 residues. Unmatched junction bases numbered 5, after V lost 6 bases and J lost 4 bases. Germline-derived CDR1 and CDR2 are MNHNS and SASEGT. The CDR3 sequence is CASSRQGIYNEQFF. CDR3 bases: TGTGCCAGCAGCCGACAGGGGATTTACAATGAGCAGTTCTTC.

This clone was detected only a few times. V and J are TRBV7-9 and TRBJ1-1; D is ambiguous. The V and J ends lost 5 bases and 5 bases respectively, with 12 bases between them. The germline gives CDR1 SEHNR, CDR2 FQNEAQ (reference sequence). The CDR3 runs to 13 residues. The CDR3 DNA reads as TGTGCCAGCAGCCTAGACCTAATAACTGAAGCTTTCTTT. Amino acids: CASSLDLITEAFF.

In this sample, this clone turned up a few times. This sample also contains other DNA sequences that code for the same CDR3. The chain uses TRBV6-5 and TRBJ1-2; D might be TRBD1 (5 bases). The V gene lost 0 bases and the J gene lost 2 bases, with 10 bases spanning the gap. The germline gives CDR1 MNHEY, CDR2 SVGAGI. This CDR3 region has 15 residues. CDR3 DNA: TGTGCCAGCAGTTACTCGCGGCAGGGAAACTATGGCTACACCTTC. The encoded protein is CASSYSRQGNYGYTF.

The gene calls are TRBV14 and TRBJ2-1; 9 bases agree with TRBD1. The CDR3 consists of 14 residues. Germline V gene lookup returns CDR1 SGHDN and CDR2 FVKESK. Trimming cost V 8 bases and J 8 bases; bases outside gene matches: 10. CDR3 DNA sequence: TGTGCCAGCGCCGGCCGGGACAGGGTCTATGAGCAGTTCTTC. Translated, it gives CASAGRDRVYEQFF.

The table lists this clone with a few counts. V and J are TRBV29-1 and TRBJ1-2; D not certain. Trimming removed 4 bases from V and 0 bases from J, with 15 bases in between. The germline V gene has CDR1 SQVTM and CDR2 ANQGSEA. The CDR3 is 15 amino acids. The CDR3 loop reads CSVGRERLANYGYTF. The CDR3 DNA reads as TGCAGCGTTGGTCGGGAGAGGTTAGCTAACTATGGCTACACCTTC. The whole variable domain, remainder taken from reference TRBV29-1 and TRBJ1-2, is SAVISQKPSRDICQRGTSLTIQCQVDSQVTMMFWYRQQPGQSLTLIATANQGSEATYESGFVIDKFPISRPNLTFSTLTVSNMSPEDSSIYLCSVGRERLANYGYTFGSGTRLTVV.

There are a few counts of this clone. This CDR3 reads CASSGGLAGVPDTQYF. CDR3 DNA: TGTGCCAGCAGCGGGGGACTAGCGGGAGTTCCAGATACGCAGTATTTT. The rearrangement joins TRBV5-4 to TRBJ2-3; 14 positions agree with TRBD2. The CDR3 contains 16 residues. Germline CDR1 and CDR2: SGHNT and YYREEE (reference sequence). The V gene end was trimmed by 4 bases and the J gene end by 4 bases; junction bases not matched to a gene: 5.

This clone was observed a handful of times. The rearrangement joins TRBV18 to TRBJ1-1; D remains ambiguous. CDR1 KGHSH and CDR2 LQKENI come from the germline V gene. This CDR3 is 15 amino acids long. Trimming stripped 0 bases from V and 7 bases from J, with 15 bases between. DNA for the CDR3: TGTGCCAGCTCACCACCACCTCCGCTCGGGGATGAAGCTTTCTTT. Protein sequence: CASSPPPPLGDEAFF. Filled out from reference TRBV18 and TRBJ1-1, the complete variable domain reads NAGVMQNPRHLVRRRGQEARLRCSPMKGHSHVYWYRQLPEEGLKFMVYLQKENIIDESGMPKERFSAEFPKEGPSILRIQQVVRGDSAAYFCASSPPPPLGDEAFFGQGTRLTVV.

The J gene is TRBJ2-1, the V gene TRBV25-1; D not certain. V dropped 6 bases and J dropped 5 bases, with 5 bases sitting between them. Germline-derived CDR1 and CDR2 are MGHDK and SYGVNS. The CDR3 runs 11 residues. The CDR3 DNA reads TGTGCCAGCAGCGAGAACAATGAGCAGTTCTTC. Translation gives CASSENNEQFF.